A selection of T cell receptor beta chains follows, all from one sample in a study of beta chain features in type 1 diabetes. Using immunoSEQ multiplex PCR, the repertoire was profiled, and TCRdb retains in-frame clones only, with some absent. The table has 280,000 or so clones, about 15% seen once; the top ten hold around 0.015%. Material: naive CD4+ T cells from blood. These receptors came from a young man with type 1 diabetes. CDR3s include the opening cysteine and the closing phenylalanine or tryptophan. A D gene is named only where the DNA matches it firmly. Not all rows give a size; the values are once, few, many and, for expanded clones, a class.

j_gene: TRBJ2-7
v_gene: TRBV28
d_gene: TRBD1
abundance: -
CDR3aa: CASSLRRDRVSYEQYF
CDR3nt: TGTGCCAGCAGTTTGCGCCGGGACAGGGTCTCCTACGAGCAGTACTTC

j_gene: TRBJ2-5
v_gene: TRBV18
d_gene: TRBD2
abundance: -
CDR3aa: CASSPGTSASWSQYF
CDR3nt: TGTGCCAGCTCACCCGGGACTAGCGCCTCTTGGTCCCAGTACTTC

j_gene: TRBJ1-4
v_gene: TRBV25-1
d_gene: TRBD1
abundance: -
CDR3aa: CASRGDRTRDEKLFF
CDR3nt: TGTGCCAGCAGGGGGGACAGGACCCGTGATGAAAAACTGTTTTTT

j_gene: TRBJ2-1
v_gene: TRBV11-2
d_gene: -
abundance: few
CDR3aa: CASSPRLRGAYNEQFF
CDR3nt: TGTGCCAGCAGCCCCCGCCTCCGGGGAGCCTACAATGAGCAGTTCTTC

j_gene: TRBJ2-7
v_gene: TRBV29-1
d_gene: TRBD2
abundance: few
CDR3aa: CSPISETSGAYEQYF
CDR3nt: TGCAGCCCAATTTCGGAGACTAGCGGTGCCTACGAGCAGTACTTC

j_gene: TRBJ2-3
v_gene: TRBV4-1
d_gene: TRBD1
abundance: few
CDR3aa: CASSQDQDRAGDTQYF
CDR3nt: TGCGCCAGCAGCCAAGATCAGGACAGGGCGGGAGATACGCAGTATTTT

j_gene: TRBJ2-1
v_gene: TRBV5-6
d_gene: -
abundance: -
CDR3aa: CASRPSGQTARTNEQFF
CDR3nt: TGTGCCAGCAGACCTTCTGGACAGACTGCCCGAACCAATGAGCAGTTCTTC

j_gene: TRBJ2-1
v_gene: TRBV27
d_gene: TRBD2
abundance: -
CDR3aa: CATRLAGGGYLGEQFF
CDR3nt: TGTGCCACCCGACTAGCGGGAGGGGGTTATCTAGGTGAGCAGTTCTTC

j_gene: TRBJ2-1
v_gene: TRBV2
d_gene: TRBD1
abundance: -
CDR3aa: CASSPDRGGEQFF
CDR3nt: TGTGCCAGCAGTCCGGACAGGGGAGGTGAGCAGTTCTTC

j_gene: TRBJ2-1
v_gene: TRBV27
d_gene: TRBD1
abundance: few
CDR3aa: CASSRQGGSYNEQFF
CDR3nt: TGTGCCAGCAGTAGACAGGGGGGGTCCTACAATGAGCAGTTCTTC

j_gene: TRBJ2-2
v_gene: TRBV12-5
d_gene: -
abundance: few
CDR3aa: CASGVAGTGELFF
CDR3nt: TGTGCTAGTGGCGTCGCGGGCACCGGGGAGCTGTTTTTT

j_gene: TRBJ2-1
v_gene: TRBV28
d_gene: -
abundance: few
CDR3aa: CASSPPGYANEQFF
CDR3nt: TGTGCCAGCAGTCCCCCGGGGTACGCCAATGAGCAGTTCTTC

j_gene: TRBJ1-4
v_gene: TRBV5-4
d_gene: TRBD1
abundance: -
CDR3aa: CASSLGRGREKLFF
CDR3nt: TGTGCCAGCAGCTTGGGCAGGGGGCGAGAAAAACTGTTTTTT

j_gene: TRBJ1-1
v_gene: TRBV19
d_gene: TRBD1
abundance: few
CDR3aa: CASSVDRDTEAFF
CDR3nt: TGTGCCAGTAGTGTGGACAGGGACACTGAAGCTTTCTTT

j_gene: TRBJ1-1
v_gene: TRBV27
d_gene: -
abundance: few
CDR3aa: CASSFGVGAPRENTEAFF
CDR3nt: TGTGCCAGCAGTTTCGGTGTGGGGGCGCCTCGGGAGAACACTGAAGCTTTCTTT

j_gene: TRBJ1-2
v_gene: TRBV18
d_gene: TRBD1
abundance: -
CDR3aa: CASSPWTGSGDGYTF
CDR3nt: TGTGCCAGCTCACCGTGGACAGGGAGCGGGGATGGCTACACCTTC

j_gene: TRBJ1-1
v_gene: TRBV5-4
d_gene: -
abundance: few
CDR3aa: CASSLAQGGNTEAFF
CDR3nt: TGTGCCAGCAGCTTGGCCCAGGGTGGGAACACTGAAGCTTTCTTT

j_gene: TRBJ1-2
v_gene: TRBV2
d_gene: TRBD1
abundance: few
CDR3aa: CASIPGQASGYTF
CDR3nt: TGTGCCAGCATACCGGGACAGGCTTCTGGCTACACCTTC

j_gene: TRBJ2-2
v_gene: TRBV5-1
d_gene: -
abundance: -
CDR3aa: CASSSILGGRGNTGELFF
CDR3nt: TGCGCCAGCAGCTCGATCTTGGGTGGCCGGGGAAACACCGGGGAGCTGTTTTTT

j_gene: TRBJ2-3
v_gene: TRBV13
d_gene: TRBD1
abundance: few
CDR3aa: CASSLNRGLSTDTQYF
CDR3nt: TGTGCCAGCAGCCTAAACAGGGGATTAAGCACAGATACGCAGTATTTT

j_gene: TRBJ2-2
v_gene: TRBV7-2
d_gene: -
abundance: few
CDR3aa: CASSTRAGVTGELFF
CDR3nt: TGTGCCAGCAGCACCCGGGCCGGGGTCACCGGGGAGCTGTTTTTT

j_gene: TRBJ2-5
v_gene: TRBV28
d_gene: TRBD1
abundance: few
CDR3aa: CASSPFLRQGRETQYF
CDR3nt: TGTGCCAGCAGTCCCTTTCTACGACAGGGGCGCGAGACCCAGTACTTC